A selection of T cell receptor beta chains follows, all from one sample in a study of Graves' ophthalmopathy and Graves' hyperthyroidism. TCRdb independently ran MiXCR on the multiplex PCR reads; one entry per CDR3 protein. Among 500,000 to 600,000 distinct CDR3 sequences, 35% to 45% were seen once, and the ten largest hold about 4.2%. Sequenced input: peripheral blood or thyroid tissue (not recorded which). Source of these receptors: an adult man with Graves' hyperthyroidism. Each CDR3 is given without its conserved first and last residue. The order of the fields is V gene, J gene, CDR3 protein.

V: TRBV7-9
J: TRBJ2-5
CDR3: ASSQDLAGGLRETQY

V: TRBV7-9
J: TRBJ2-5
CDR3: ASSLGDRALETQY

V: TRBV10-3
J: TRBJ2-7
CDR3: AILGQGALEQY

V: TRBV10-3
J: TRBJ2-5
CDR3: AISGGIGAQY

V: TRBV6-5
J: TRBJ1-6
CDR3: ASSATGAGGSPLH

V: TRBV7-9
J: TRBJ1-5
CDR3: ASSLTYNQPQH

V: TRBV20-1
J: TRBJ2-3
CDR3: SARSSFTPDTQY

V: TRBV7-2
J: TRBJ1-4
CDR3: ASSLRQGGMAEKLF

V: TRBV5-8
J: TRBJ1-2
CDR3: ASSGTVSNYGYT

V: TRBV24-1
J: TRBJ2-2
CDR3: ATSDWAGGSGELF

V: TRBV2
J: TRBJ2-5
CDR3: ASSPGTSGQKETQY

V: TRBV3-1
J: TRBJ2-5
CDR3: ASSHSGGQKTQY

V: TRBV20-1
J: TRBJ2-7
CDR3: SARDRKGLPAYEQY

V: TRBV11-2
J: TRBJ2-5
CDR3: ASTPGLAGEETQY

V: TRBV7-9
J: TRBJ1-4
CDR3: ASTLQGVEKLF

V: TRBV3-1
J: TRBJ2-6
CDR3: ASSQGRVSGANVLT

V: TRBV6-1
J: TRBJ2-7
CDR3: ASSAGQGIYEQY

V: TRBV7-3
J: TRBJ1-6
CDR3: ASSRLAGGTVNSPLH

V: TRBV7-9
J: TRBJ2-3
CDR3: ASSFMTTGGDTDTQY

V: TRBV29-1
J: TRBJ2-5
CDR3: SVGLSGRETQY

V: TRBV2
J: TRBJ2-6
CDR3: ASSRGQAGANVLT

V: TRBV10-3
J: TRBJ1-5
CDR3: AISVEAGLMINQPQH

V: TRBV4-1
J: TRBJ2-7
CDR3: ASSQDSWTSGRTSYEQY

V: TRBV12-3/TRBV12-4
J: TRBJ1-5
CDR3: ASSLSWGSQPQH

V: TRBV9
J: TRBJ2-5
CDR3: ASSPGTGTQY

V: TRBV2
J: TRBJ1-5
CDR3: ATRPGQGVSGQPQH

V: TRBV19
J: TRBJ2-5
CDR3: ASSGTSSETQY

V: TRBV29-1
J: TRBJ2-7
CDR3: SVVRRGQNEQY

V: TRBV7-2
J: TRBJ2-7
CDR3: ASSLLAGAGGSYEQY

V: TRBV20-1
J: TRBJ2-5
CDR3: SAEGMGLAEQETQY

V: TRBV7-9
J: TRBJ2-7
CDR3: ASSSYRGEYPSYEQY

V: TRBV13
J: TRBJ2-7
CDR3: ASSLLGGASYEQY

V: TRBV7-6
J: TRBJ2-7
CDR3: ASSLLPGLGHLTNEQY

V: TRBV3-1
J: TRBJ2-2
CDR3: ASSHDSRELF

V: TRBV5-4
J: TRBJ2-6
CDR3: ASRDQLTNTEA

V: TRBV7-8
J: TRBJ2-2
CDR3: ASTLLSGNTGELF

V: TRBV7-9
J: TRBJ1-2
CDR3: ASTPRGGASGYT

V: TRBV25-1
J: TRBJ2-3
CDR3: ASSEDRATDTQY

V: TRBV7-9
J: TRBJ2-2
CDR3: ASSFLSGPNTGELF

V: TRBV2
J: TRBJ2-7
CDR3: ASSSGTSGIPYEQY

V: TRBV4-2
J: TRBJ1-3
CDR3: ASSRERGVSGNTIY